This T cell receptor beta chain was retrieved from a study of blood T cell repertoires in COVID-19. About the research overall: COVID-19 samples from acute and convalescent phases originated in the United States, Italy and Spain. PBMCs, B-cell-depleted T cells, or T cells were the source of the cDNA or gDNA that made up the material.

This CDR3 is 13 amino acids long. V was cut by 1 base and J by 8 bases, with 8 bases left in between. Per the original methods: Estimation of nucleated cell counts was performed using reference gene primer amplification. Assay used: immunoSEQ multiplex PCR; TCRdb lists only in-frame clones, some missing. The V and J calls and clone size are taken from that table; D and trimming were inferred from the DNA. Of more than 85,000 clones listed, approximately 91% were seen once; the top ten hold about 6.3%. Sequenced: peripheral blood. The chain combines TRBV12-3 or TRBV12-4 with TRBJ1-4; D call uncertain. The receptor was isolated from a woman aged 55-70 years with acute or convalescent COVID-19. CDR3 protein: CASSLVQLEKLFF. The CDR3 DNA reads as TGTGCCAGCAGTTTAGTACAGCTAGAAAAACTGTTTTTT.